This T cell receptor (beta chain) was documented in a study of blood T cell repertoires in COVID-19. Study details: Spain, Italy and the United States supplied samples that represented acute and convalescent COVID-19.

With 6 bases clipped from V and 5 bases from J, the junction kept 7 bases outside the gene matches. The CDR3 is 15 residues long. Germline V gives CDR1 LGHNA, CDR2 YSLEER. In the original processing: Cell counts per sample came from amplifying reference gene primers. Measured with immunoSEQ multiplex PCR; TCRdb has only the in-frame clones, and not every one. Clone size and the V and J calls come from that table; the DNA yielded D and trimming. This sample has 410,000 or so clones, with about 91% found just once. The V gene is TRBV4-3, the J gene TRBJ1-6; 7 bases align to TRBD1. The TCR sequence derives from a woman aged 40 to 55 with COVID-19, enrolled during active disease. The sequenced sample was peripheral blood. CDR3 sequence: CASRSTGHDNSPLHF. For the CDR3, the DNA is TGCGCCAGCAGGTCGACAGGGCACGATAATTCACCCCTCCACTTT.